These 9 T cell receptor beta chains came from one sample sequenced in a study of cytomegalovirus exposure and HLA in healthy donors (dated by TCRdb to 2016 to 2017). The protocol used for the library was the immunoSEQ multiplex PCR assay. For the multiplex PCR, a mixture combining 60 forward primers for TCR Vbeta segments and 13 reverse primers for TCR Jbeta segments was used. The table comes from immuneACCESS by way of TCRdb, which keeps in-frame sequences with V and J called. Part of the clones is missing from these tables; in studies checked, under half for an unresolved V gene and the rest for unknown reasons. The sample data list more than 110,000 clones, and about 81% of these were observed just once. The top ten clonotypes cover over 6.5% of the sample. Source material: PBMCs. The receptors shown here come from a man aged 25 to 45 in good health and CMV-seronegative.

This clone came up once. The chain joins TRBV29-1 to TRBJ1-1, with D perhaps matching TRBD1 (5 bases). CDR3 size: 13 residues. V was pared by 7 bases and J by 11 bases, with 23 bases between. Germline V gene lookup returns CDR1 SQVTM and CDR2 ANQGSEA. The CDR3 nucleotides are TGCAGCGGGGGGGTGGCGGATTCTAAGAGGGCTTTCTTT. It codes for CSGGVADSKRAFF.

This chain connects TRBV9 to TRBJ2-5, with TRBD2 identical over 12 bases. Gene TRBJ2-7 matches the end of the DNA better, so the J call may be wrong. The CDR3 contains 14 residues. Per the germline V gene, CDR1 is SGDLS and CDR2 is YYNGEE. In nucleotides, the CDR3 is TGTGCCAGCAGTTCAGGACTAGCGGGGCTCGAGCAGTACTTC. Translating it yields CASSSGLAGLEQYF.

The DNA of the CDR3 is TGTGCCTGGACGGAGGGCTTCTCTGGGGCCAACGTCCTGACTTTC. Residues: CAWTEGFSGANVLTF. This rearrangement joins TRBV30 to TRBJ2-6; a possible D gene is TRBD2 (6 bases). The V end was cut by 4 bases, the J end by 0 bases, with 10 bases between. There are 15 residues in the CDR3. Per germline, CDR1 GTSNPN and CDR2 SVGIG (reference sequence).

The chain employs TRBV7-2 and TRBJ1-5; D possibly corresponds to TRBD1 (5 bases). V was shortened by 5 bases and J by 5 bases, with 16 bases between the two germline ends. The CDR3 loop spans 15 amino acids. The germline gives CDR1 SGHTA, CDR2 FQGNSA. Here the CDR3 DNA reads TGTGCCAGCAGCAATGTAGGGGCCCTGGATCAGCCCCAGCATTTT. This encodes CASSNVGALDQPQHF.

This sequence joins TRBV30 and TRBJ1-5; the D gene is possibly TRBD1 (6 bases). Trimming cost V 0 bases and J 7 bases, with 16 bases left between them. CDR1 is GTSNPN and CDR2 is SVGIG in the germline V gene (reference sequence). This CDR3 comprises 15 residues. The CDR3: CAWSVQGGMGQPQHF. CDR3 DNA sequence: TGTGCCTGGAGTGTACAAGGGGGAATGGGGCAGCCCCAGCATTTT.

V and J are TRBV18 and TRBJ1-1; weak D call: TRBD1 (6 bases). Per germline, CDR1 KGHSH and CDR2 LQKENI. The length of the CDR3 is 14 residues. Trimming pared 3 bases from V and 4 bases from J, leaving 12 bases between. CDR3 bases: TGTGCCAGCTCACCGGACAGCGCGTCCACTGAAGCTTTCTTT. Translated: CASSPDSASTEAFF.

The chain joins TRBV6-4 to TRBJ2-3, with 10 positions matching TRBD2. The V and J ends lost 5 bases and 6 bases, in that order; junction bases with no gene match: 20. Per germline, CDR1 MRHNA and CDR2 SNTAGT. This CDR3 is 19 amino acids long. The CDR3 is CASSFDRPSGSPNNDTQYF. DNA of the CDR3: TGTGCCAGCAGTTTTGACAGGCCTAGCGGGAGCCCCAATAACGATACGCAGTATTTT.

The rearrangement links TRBV19 to TRBJ2-7, with 8 positions matching TRBD1. V gave up 7 bases and J gave up 4 bases; unmatched junction bases: 9. This CDR3 has 14 amino acids. Per germline, CDR1 LNHDA and CDR2 SQIVND (reference sequence). The CDR3 DNA reads as TGTGCCAGTACCCCACGGGACAGGCGATACGAGCAGTACTTC. Its translation: CASTPRDRRYEQYF.

The J gene is TRBJ2-7, the V gene TRBV6-1; D might be TRBD1 (6 bases). V was trimmed by 5 bases and J by 4 bases, leaving 12 bases between them. Germline CDR1 reads MNHNS; CDR2 reads SASEGT. The CDR3 spans 13 residues. Written as DNA, the CDR3 is TGTGCCAGCAGTAGGGGGATAGCGTACGAGCAGTACTTC. This codes for CASSRGIAYEQYF.